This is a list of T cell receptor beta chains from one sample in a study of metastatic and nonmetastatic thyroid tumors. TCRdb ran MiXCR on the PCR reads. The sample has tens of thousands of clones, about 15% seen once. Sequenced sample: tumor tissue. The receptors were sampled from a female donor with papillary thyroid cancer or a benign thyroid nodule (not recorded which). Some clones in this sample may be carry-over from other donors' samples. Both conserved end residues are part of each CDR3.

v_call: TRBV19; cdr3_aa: CASSIGTSTEAFF
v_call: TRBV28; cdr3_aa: CASSSRRNSYEQYF
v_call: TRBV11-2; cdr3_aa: CASSSDGGTYEQYF
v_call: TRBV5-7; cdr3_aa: CASSLGAGGNQPQHF
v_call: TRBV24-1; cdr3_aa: CATSAPTEYEQYF
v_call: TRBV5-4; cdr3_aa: CASSPDRAGSSYEQYF
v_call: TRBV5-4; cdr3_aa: CASSFEMSGTLVYF
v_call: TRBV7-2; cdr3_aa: CASSPSSGGDTQYF
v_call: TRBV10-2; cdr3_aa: CASRRSRGTEAFF
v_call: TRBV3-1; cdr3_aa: CASSQFVSEKLFF
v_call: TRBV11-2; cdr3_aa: CASSFVGGTGKLFF
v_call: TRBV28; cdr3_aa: CASSLRSYEQYF
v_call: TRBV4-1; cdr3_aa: CASSHTTSGAPRTDTQYF
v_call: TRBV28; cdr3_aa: CASSFPTNYEQCF